Listed below are T cell receptor beta chains from one sample, sequenced in a study of T cell changes during pregnancy in multiple sclerosis. Assay: immunoSEQ multiplex PCR; the TCRdb copy retains only in-frame clones and omits some. The sample holds under 55,000 clones, around 92% seen once. This specimen consisted of CD4+ T cells from peripheral blood mononuclear cells, obtained in the third trimester of pregnancy. These receptors came from a female donor with multiple sclerosis, enrolled in a pregnancy study. Each CDR3 is given without its conserved first and last residue. The D gene is left open where the match is weak. Clone size, where shown, is once, few, many, or a class for clones that have expanded.

>TRBJ2-1|TRBV7-9|many|TRBD2|13
ASSGSSGTSGEQF
>TRBJ2-3|TRBV7-3|NA|NA|11
ASSPHRADTQY
>TRBJ1-5|TRBV2|NA|NA|11
ASRYDRDQPQH
>TRBJ1-1|TRBV25-1|NA|NA|14
ASSEAGIGGLYEAF
>TRBJ1-1|TRBV4-2|NA|NA|12
ASSQVGPNTEAF
>TRBJ1-1|TRBV4-3|NA|NA|13
ASSQDPQGNTEAF
>TRBJ2-7|TRBV6-1|NA|NA|12
ASSPGTLTYEQY
>TRBJ2-3|TRBV7-3|once|TRBD2|14
ASSGGTSGSTDTQY
>TRBJ1-2|TRBV7-8|NA|TRBD1|15
ASSFSRTGAPFYGYT
>TRBJ2-1|TRBV6-1|NA|NA|11
ASSPNSWYEQF
>TRBJ1-5|TRBV19|NA|TRBD1|14
ASSIAGGLANQPQH
>TRBJ1-3|TRBV5-1|NA|NA|14
ASSLARGATGNTIY
>TRBJ1-4|TRBV30|NA|NA|12
AWSLPPGSEKLF
>TRBJ1-4|TRBV2|NA|TRBD1|12
ASVEDRFNEKLF
>TRBJ1-2|TRBV10-2|NA|NA|10
ASSELAYGYT
>TRBJ1-1|TRBV7-2|NA|NA|12
ASSLAQGYTEAF
>TRBJ2-7|TRBV7-2|NA|TRBD1|12
ASSFRQGVYEQY
>TRBJ2-1|TRBV19|few|TRBD1|11
ASSIGRGREQF
>TRBJ1-1|TRBV7-3|NA|NA|11
ASSFGVSTEAF
>TRBJ1-2|TRBV5-4|NA|NA|10
ASSRSFSGYT
>TRBJ2-7|TRBV7-2|NA|TRBD1|14
ASSPEGTVASYEQY
>TRBJ2-4|TRBV6-1|NA|NA|10
ASSEVGNIQY
>TRBJ1-1|TRBV7-2|NA|TRBD1|11
ASSFDRETEAF
>TRBJ1-2|TRBV2|NA|NA|13
AFILQERQNYGYT
>TRBJ2-7|TRBV9|NA|NA|12
ASSPRLPIYEQY
>TRBJ2-7|TRBV7-2|NA|NA|14
ASSLRSGFPSYEQY
>TRBJ2-1|TRBV27|NA|TRBD1|10
ASSHRGYEQF
>TRBJ2-5|TRBV7-9|NA|NA|12
ASIRGQSWETQY
>TRBJ2-1|TRBV6-5|NA|TRBD1|13
ASSVQGGSYNEQF
>TRBJ1-2|TRBV6-5|NA|NA|12
ASSDSRTAYGYT
>TRBJ1-4|TRBV6-5|NA|NA|12
ASRSREWSEKLF
>TRBJ1-5|TRBV4-2|NA|NA|13
ASSQGTGGDQPQH
>TRBJ2-5|TRBV14|NA|NA|14
ASSHGGRGYQETQY
>TRBJ1-1|TRBV6-5|once|NA|11
ASSQDRNTEAF
>TRBJ2-2|TRBV11-2|NA|TRBD1|13
ASSLNRGSTGELF
>TRBJ2-1|TRBV7-2|once|TRBD2|12
ASSSRTSGGEQF
>TRBJ2-6|TRBV10-3|NA|TRBD1|13
AITDRGSGANVLT
>TRBJ2-3|TRBV4-1|NA|NA|13
ASSQLGGPPDTQY
>TRBJ1-2|TRBV15|NA|TRBD1|12
ATSIVTGVEGYT
>TRBJ2-7|TRBV7-3|NA|NA|12
ASSPQGFSYEQY
>TRBJ2-6|TRBV2|NA|NA|16
ASIQGRPSSSGANVLT
>TRBJ2-7|TRBV4-3|NA|TRBD2|13
ASSLGLAGVYEQY
>TRBJ1-2|TRBV29-1|NA|NA|11
SVSVGGGYGYT
>TRBJ1-2|TRBV6-5|NA|NA|12
ASSYGQIASGYT
>TRBJ2-1|TRBV12-5|NA|TRBD2|15
ASGLVGSGRGGTEQF
>TRBJ1-2|TRBV7-2|NA|TRBD1|12
ASSQAQGAVGYT
>TRBJ2-1|TRBV2|NA|NA|14
ASTVGAGAVYNEQF
>TRBJ2-4|TRBV29-1|few|NA|12
SGGSGLRQNIQY